A single sample gave rise to the 31 T cell receptor beta chains below, sequenced in a study of T cell clonality in common variable immunodeficiency. The protocol was immunoSEQ multiplex PCR, while the TCRdb copy is restricted to in-frame clones and leaves out a portion. Sampling found 35,000 to 50,000 clones, none seen once. Source material: peripheral blood mononuclear cells. The source is a person aged 18-70 years in good health.

Many counts were recorded for this clone. Sequencing ends 3 residues short of the CDR3 end; the germline J gene provides the rest. The genes are TRBV7-2 and TRBJ1-5, with 8 bases identical to TRBD1. Trimming removed 5 bases from V and 5 bases from J; junction bases left unmatched: 8. The CDR3 is made up of 15 amino acids. Germline assignment: CDR1 SGHTA and CDR2 FQGNSA. CDR3 DNA (partial): TGTGCCAGCAGCGTTCGGACAGGGTGGTATCAGCCC. Its protein product is CASSVRTGWYQP. The entire CDR3 protein is CASSVRTGWYQPQHF.

A remark on this clone: The read ends 3 residues shy of where the CDR3 ends; the end is completed using the germline J gene. The chain recombines TRBV18 with TRBJ1-2; D ambiguous. Germline assignment: CDR1 KGHSH and CDR2 LQKENI. The CDR3 has 14 amino acids. Partial CDR3 DNA: TGTGCCAGCTCACGGACTAGCGGGAGCTACGAC. It translates to CASSRTSGSYD. The CDR3 in full is CASSRTSGSYDYTF.

Remarks on this clone: The sequenced fragment ends 3 residues before the CDR3 boundary, so the rest is inferred from the germline J gene. The rearrangement uses TRBV7-9 and TRBJ2-7; 9 nucleotides align to TRBD2. The CDR3 spans 14 residues. V was pared by 3 bases and J by 5 bases, with 5 bases of the junction left unmatched. Per the germline V gene, CDR1 is SEHNR and CDR2 is FQNEAQ (reference sequence). CDR3 amino acids: CASSFSGRIDEQYF. The DNA read from the CDR3 is TGTGCCAGCAGCTTTAGCGGGAGAATCGACGAG.

This clone was counted between two and nine times. The read finishes 3 residues shy of the CDR3 end, and the germline J gene is used to complete it. The identical CDR3 is also encoded by other nucleotide sequences in the sample. The chain combines TRBV2 with TRBJ2-1, with 8 bases that match TRBD2. Germline V lookup: CDR1 SNHLY, CDR2 FYNNEI. The CDR3 has 17 residues. V dropped 6 bases and J dropped 4; count of bases not matched to a gene: 14. Incomplete CDR3 DNA: TGTGCCAGCAGGCCCCCTCCCGCGGGAGGTAGGTACAATGAG. It translates to CASRPPPAGGRYNE. The complete CDR3 sequence is CASRPPPAGGRYNEQFF.

This clone was observed at least ten times. The read terminates 3 residues before the CDR3 end, so the remaining end is supplied by the germline J gene. V gene TRBV7-2 combines with J gene TRBJ2-3, with 8 bases that match TRBD2. This CDR3 comprises 15 residues. CDR1 and CDR2 from the germline V gene are SGHTA and FQGNSA. Unmatched junction bases numbered 7, after V lost 4 bases and J lost 4 bases. The CDR3 loop reads CASSYGLAGSDTQYF. The CDR3 bases that were read are TGTGCCAGCAGCTACGGACTAGCCGGGTCAGATACG.

Details on this clone: Sequencing ends 3 residues short of the CDR3 end; the germline J gene provides the rest. J is TRBJ2-3 and V is TRBV30; D perhaps matches TRBD1 (5 bases). CDR3 length equals 13 residues. Germline V gives CDR1 GTSNPN, CDR2 SVGIG (reference sequence). Incomplete CDR3 DNA: TGTGCCTCGAGCTGGGGCAGCCAAGAGACG. Protein sequence: CASSWGSQET. The entire CDR3 reads CASSWGSQETQYF.

Ten or more counts support this clone. The CDR3 end falls 3 residues outside the read, so it is completed with the germline J gene. J is TRBJ2-7 and V is TRBV6-1; D is uncertain. Trimming shortened V by 4 bases and J by 6 bases, and 10 bases separated the two germline ends. This CDR3 is built from 12 residues. Germline V lookup: CDR1 MNHNS, CDR2 SASEGT. The CDR3 DNA, read in part, is TGTGCCAGCAGTGGGAACTATGGCGAG. Its protein product is CASSGNYGE. Given in full, the CDR3 is CASSGNYGEQYF.

This clone was picked up many times. The sequenced fragment ends 3 residues before the CDR3 boundary, so the rest is inferred from the germline J gene. V is TRBV10-3 and J is TRBJ2-1; TRBD2 agrees at 11 bases. Germline lookup yields CDR1 ENHRY and CDR2 SYGVKD. With V trimmed by 10 bases and J by 9 bases, 11 bases remained unmatched. The CDR3 totals 14 residues. CDR3 DNA, as far as it was read: TGTGCCAATTCCGGGACTAGCGGAGTTCGTGAG. Encoded protein: CANSGTSGVRE. The entire CDR3 protein reads CANSGTSGVREQFF.

Concerning this clone itself: Read data end 3 residues before the CDR3 end; the end is taken from the germline J gene. This chain connects TRBV11-2 to TRBJ1-6; possible D gene TRBD1, 5 bases. Germline values: CDR1 SGHAT, CDR2 FQNNGV. Trimming took 2 bases from V and 7 from J, leaving 12 bases between them. This CDR3 is built from 15 residues. The CDR3 spells CASSLWGRMNSPLHF. The CDR3 bases that were read are TGTGCCAGCAGCTTATGGGGCAGAATGAATTCACCC. Full variable domain (missing parts from reference TRBV11-2 and TRBJ1-6): EAGVAQSPRYKIIEKRQSVAFWCNPISGHATLYWYQQILGQGPKLLIQFQNNGVVDDSQLPKDRFSAERLKGVDSTLKIQPAKLEDSAVYLCASSLWGRMNSPLHFGNGTRLTVT.

This clone was counted ten times or more. The CDR3 end lies 3 residues beyond the end of the read and is filled in from the germline J gene. V is TRBV6-1 and J is TRBJ1-3; a possible D gene is TRBD1 (5 bases). The V and J ends lost 3 bases and 6 bases respectively, with 12 bases between them. The CDR3 consists of 14 residues. Germline V lookup: CDR1 MNHNS, CDR2 SASEGT. The CDR3 DNA, read in part, is TGTGCCAGCAGTGACAGGGCTCTGGAAAACACC. It codes for CASSDRALENT. From start to end, the CDR3 is CASSDRALENTIYF.

At least ten counts were recorded for this clone. From the germline J gene comes the end of the CDR3, since the read stops 3 residues before it. V gene TRBV6-2 or TRBV6-3 combines with J gene TRBJ2-3, with 10 bases matching TRBD2. In germline, CDR1 is MNHEY, CDR2 SVGEGT. This CDR3 contains 16 residues. V trimming: 6 bases; J trimming: 2 bases; junction bases outside the gene matches: 8. The part of the CDR3 DNA that was read is TGTGCCAGCAGGGCTAGCGGGAGAGTTCCCACAGATACG. It is translated as CASRASGRVPTDT. The CDR3 as a whole reads CASRASGRVPTDTQYF.

This clone was detected many times. The read ends 3 residues before the CDR3 terminus; that terminus is restored from the germline J gene. This chain joins TRBV20-1 and TRBJ2-1; 10 nucleotides align to TRBD2. Trimming removed 3 bases from V and 3 bases from J; junction bases left unmatched: 11. This CDR3 spans 17 amino acids. Germline lookup yields CDR1 DFQATT and CDR2 SNEGSKA (reference sequence). CDR3 protein: CSARRPPGLASYNEQFF. The part of the CDR3 DNA that was read is TGCAGTGCTAGGCGGCCCCCGGGACTAGCGAGCTACAATGAG.

Many counts were recorded for this clone. The read stops 3 residues short of the end of the CDR3; the missing end is completed from the germline J gene. The chain carries TRBV3-1 (or the pseudogene TRBV3-2) and TRBJ2-2; no clear D. The germline V and J ends were trimmed by 4 bases and 3 bases, with 9 bases remaining between them. Germline V gene data show CDR1 as LGHDT and CDR2 as YNNKEL (reference sequence). CDR3 length: 14 amino acids. The sequenced part of the CDR3 DNA is TGTGCCAGCAGCCCCACGGTTGACACCGGGGAG. It specifies CASSPTVDTGE. Given in full, the CDR3 is CASSPTVDTGELFF.

This clone was detected many times. The read comes to an end 3 residues before the CDR3 does, leaving the germline J gene to fill in the end. The chain links TRBV5-1 to TRBJ1-1; D gene uncertain. The CDR3 is made up of 14 amino acids. Germline CDR1 SGHRS, CDR2 YFSETQ. Incomplete CDR3 DNA: TGCGCCAGCAGCTTGGATGACCCAAGGGTGGAT. It specifies CASSLDDPRVD. The whole CDR3 protein is CASSLDDPRVDAFF. The variable domain in full, completed from reference TRBV5-1 and TRBJ1-1, reads KAGVTQTPRYLIKTRGQQVTLSCSPISGHRSVSWYQQTPGQGLQFLFEYFSETQRNKGNFPGRFSGRQFSNSRSEMNVSTLELGDSALYLCASSLDDPRVDAFFGQGTRLTVV.

This clone was counted ten times or more. The read ends 3 residues early relative to the CDR3; the germline J gene fills the gap. The rearrangement links TRBV2 to TRBJ2-7; D call uncertain. Germline V gives CDR1 SNHLY, CDR2 FYNNEI. With 7 bases removed from V and 1 base from J, the gap between germline ends came to 14 bases. The CDR3 has 14 residues. The DNA read from the CDR3 is TGTGCCAGCATGGCAAGGGTAGAATCCTACGAG. It yields the protein CASMARVESYE. The whole CDR3 protein reads CASMARVESYEQYF.

This clone was counted many times. The DNA ends 3 residues before the CDR3 does, and the rest of the CDR3 is filled in from the germline J gene. The chain is built from TRBV19 and TRBJ2-1, with 7 bases identical to TRBD1. From germline, CDR1 is LNHDA and CDR2 SQIVND (reference sequence). The trim removed 4 bases at V and 7 bases at J, leaving 1 base unmatched. The CDR3 is made up of 12 amino acids. The covered CDR3 bases are TGTGCCAGTAGTACGACAGGGAATGAG. Residues: CASSTTGNE. The CDR3 reads in full as CASSTTGNEQFF.

This clone was counted many times. The missing CDR3 end, 3 residues past where the read stops, is filled in from the germline J gene. The chain recombines TRBV5-1 with TRBJ2-2, with TRBD1 as a possible D gene (5 bases). This CDR3 comprises 14 residues. Germline-derived CDR1 and CDR2 are SGHRS and YFSETQ. The CDR3 bases that were read are TGCGCCAGCAGCCAGGACGGGCAGGGTTCACCG. Its translation: CASSQDGQGSP. The entire CDR3 protein reads CASSQDGQGSPLFF.

The sample holds many counts of this clone. The read finishes 3 residues shy of the CDR3 end, and the germline J gene is used to complete it. This sequence joins TRBV20-1 and TRBJ2-5, with 13 bases aligning to TRBD2. This CDR3 spans 15 amino acids. The V gene end was trimmed by 6 bases and the J gene end by 3 bases; junction bases not matched to a gene: 7. From germline, CDR1 is DFQATT and CDR2 SNEGSKA (reference sequence). CDR3 bases read: TGCAGTGCCACACAACTAGCGGGGGGGGAAGAGACC. Amino acid sequence: CSATQLAGGEET. The CDR3 in full is CSATQLAGGEETQYF.

This clone has ten or more counts. Read coverage stops 3 residues before the CDR3 terminus; the germline J gene supplies the remainder. V usage is TRBV10-1 and J usage is TRBJ2-3; TRBD1 aligns across 9 bases. Germline loops: CDR1 WNHNN, CDR2 SYGVQD (reference sequence). Trimming took 6 bases from V and 3 from J; bases not matched to a gene: 4. The CDR3 runs to 14 residues. The CDR3 protein is CASSRTGVTDTQYF. The CDR3 DNA, read in part, is TGCGCCAGCAGCAGGACAGGGGTTACAGATACG.

This clone was seen repeatedly, ten times or more. CDR3 in amino acids: CASSRGLAGGITGELFF. The CDR3 DNA, read in part, is TGTGCCAGCAGCCGCGGACTAGCGGGAGGGATCACCGGGGAG. V and J are TRBV14 and TRBJ2-2; 15 bases fit TRBD2. Read data end 3 residues before the CDR3 end; the end is taken from the germline J gene. From germline, CDR1 is SGHDN and CDR2 FVKESK. The trim removed 4 bases at V and 4 bases at J, leaving 4 bases unmatched. The CDR3 is 17 residues long.

There are many counts of this clone. The CDR3 goes on 3 residues after the read ends, and that part is filled in from the germline J gene. The genes are TRBV27 and TRBJ2-3; D is undetermined. The germline V gene has CDR1 MNHEY and CDR2 SMNVEV (reference sequence). Trimming shortened V by 4 bases and J by 0 bases, and 11 bases separated the two germline ends. The CDR3 spans 15 residues. The DNA read from the CDR3 is TGTGCCAGCAGTTCCCTGCAGCGAAGCACAGATACG. Translating it yields CASSSLQRSTDT. The whole CDR3 sequence reads CASSSLQRSTDTQYF.

At least ten counts were recorded for this clone. The read ends 3 residues shy of where the CDR3 ends; the end is completed using the germline J gene. The chain carries TRBV10-1 and TRBJ2-5; TRBD2 matches at 9 bases. CDR3 length: 15 amino acids. From germline, CDR1 is WNHNN and CDR2 SYGVQD (reference sequence). CDR3 in amino acids: CASSGGSGSTDTQYF. CDR3 DNA, as far as it was read: TGCGCCAGCAGTGGTGGTAGCGGGAGCACAGATACC.

This clone has a count of ten or more. The read ends 3 residues early relative to the CDR3; the germline J gene fills the gap. The gene calls are TRBV29-1 and TRBJ1-2, with D possibly being TRBD1 (5 bases). Trimming took off 3 bases at V and 2 bases at J, with 16 bases between the two ends. CDR3 length equals 15 residues. Germline CDR1 is SQVTM and CDR2 is ANQGSEA. The covered CDR3 bases are TGCAGCGTTGACCCTCAGGGAACCGCCAACTATGGC. It specifies CSVDPQGTANYG. The full CDR3 is CSVDPQGTANYGYTF.

The table lists this clone with a few counts. A clone one base away is much larger, so this may be a read error. The read comes to an end 3 residues before the CDR3 does, leaving the germline J gene to fill in the end. The chain couples TRBV7-9 to TRBJ2-2, with TRBD1 matching over 9 bases. The CDR3 length is 15 residues. The germline gives CDR1 SEHNR, CDR2 FQNEAQ (reference sequence). CDR3 amino acids: CASSNNRGPNEKLFF. The DNA read from the CDR3 is TGTGCCAGCAGTAACAACAGGGGGCCTAATGAAAAG. Using reference TRBV7-9 and TRBJ2-2 for the parts outside the CDR3, the full variable domain is DTGVSQNPRHKITKRGQNVTFRCDPISEHNRLYWYRQTLGQGPEFLTYFQNEAQLEKSRLLSDRFSAERPKGSFSTLEIQRTEQGDSAMYLCASSNNRGPNEKLFFGEGSRLTVL.

This clone appeared a few times. The read halts 3 residues ahead of the CDR3 end, with the missing end drawn from the germline J gene. The chain links TRBV7-6 to TRBJ2-3; TRBD2 matches 8 bases. Per germline, CDR1 SGHVS and CDR2 FNYEAQ. V gave up 5 bases and J gave up 1 base; unmatched junction bases: 11. This CDR3 contains 17 residues. CDR3 bases read: TGTGCCAGCAGCCCCCCACGAACTAGCGGAGGCACAGATACG. Translating gives CASSPPRTSGGTDT. The whole CDR3 sequence reads CASSPPRTSGGTDTQYF.

This clone was seen at least ten times. The CDR3 is cut off 3 residues early in the read; its end comes from the germline J gene. The chain employs TRBV7-9 and TRBJ2-1; 7 nucleotides agree with TRBD2. Trimming at V came to 1 base and at J to 7 bases, leaving 4 bases not matched to a gene. The CDR3 extends over 14 amino acids. Germline V gene sequence: CDR1 SEHNR, CDR2 FQNEAQ (reference sequence). The sequenced part of the CDR3 DNA is TGTGCCAGCAGCTTAGATTGGGAGGGGAATGAG. It codes for CASSLDWEGNE. The CDR3, in full, reads CASSLDWEGNEQFF. The variable domain in full, completed from reference TRBV7-9 and TRBJ2-1, reads DTGVSQNPRHKITKRGQNVTFRCDPISEHNRLYWYRQTLGQGPEFLTYFQNEAQLEKSRLLSDRFSAERPKGSFSTLEIQRTEQGDSAMYLCASSLDWEGNEQFFGPGTRLTVL.

This clone was recorded at least ten times. The DNA ends 3 residues before the CDR3 does, and the rest of the CDR3 is filled in from the germline J gene. The chain carries TRBV18 and TRBJ2-1, with TRBD2 identical over 16 bases. CDR3 length equals 18 residues. Germline CDR1 and CDR2: KGHSH and LQKENI. Trimming removed 3 bases from V and 8 bases from J; junction bases left unmatched: 10. The sequenced CDR3 bases are TGTGCCAGCTCACCGGGACTAGCGGGAGGGCCGAGCGAGCATGAG. It specifies CASSPGLAGGPSEHE. The full CDR3 sequence reads CASSPGLAGGPSEHEQFF.

This clone was seen ten or more times. Coverage ceases 3 residues before the CDR3 finishes, and the germline J gene fills in the end. The chain couples TRBV29-1 to TRBJ2-7; 11 bases map to TRBD1. The junction had 11 bases not matched to a gene; V was cut back by 1 base and J by 6 bases. CDR1 SQVTM and CDR2 ANQGSEA come from the germline V gene. The CDR3 has 16 amino acids. The CDR3 bases that were read are TGCAGCGTTGAAGTTTTGCGGACAGGGGGCATTGGCGAG. Translation gives CSVEVLRTGGIGE. The CDR3 in its entirety is CSVEVLRTGGIGEQYF.

This clone occurred many times. The read ends 3 residues shy of where the CDR3 ends; the end is completed using the germline J gene. The V gene is TRBV20-1, the J gene TRBJ2-3; tentative D call: TRBD1 (5 bases). The CDR3 consists of 13 residues. Germline-derived CDR1 and CDR2 are DFQATT and SNEGSKA (reference sequence). Incomplete CDR3 DNA: TGCAGTGCTAGTTTCCCAGGACAAGAGACG. This translates into CSASFPGQET. From start to end, the CDR3 is CSASFPGQETQYF.

This clone was seen only a few times. The read gets to within 3 residues of the CDR3 end, and the germline J gene fills in the rest. This chain connects TRBV11-2 to TRBJ2-7, with D unresolved. V lost 1 base and J lost 6, with 10 bases in between. Germline V gene lookup returns CDR1 SGHAT and CDR2 FQNNGV. The CDR3 loop spans 13 amino acids. The CDR3 loop is CASSLVNFSEQYF. The CDR3 DNA, read in part, is TGTGCCAGCAGCTTAGTAAACTTTTCCGAG.

This clone was observed many times. CDR3 bases read: TGCAGTGCTAGACACGCACTTGGACTATCTGGAAACACC. Translated, it gives CSARHALGLSGNT. The CDR3 reads in full as CSARHALGLSGNTIYF. The chain links TRBV20-1 to TRBJ1-3, with no clear D. The sequenced fragment ends 3 residues before the CDR3 boundary, so the rest is inferred from the germline J gene. Deletions cut 2 bases from V and 1 base from J, with 15 bases between. The CDR3 totals 16 residues. Germline V gene data show CDR1 as DFQATT and CDR2 as SNEGSKA (reference sequence).